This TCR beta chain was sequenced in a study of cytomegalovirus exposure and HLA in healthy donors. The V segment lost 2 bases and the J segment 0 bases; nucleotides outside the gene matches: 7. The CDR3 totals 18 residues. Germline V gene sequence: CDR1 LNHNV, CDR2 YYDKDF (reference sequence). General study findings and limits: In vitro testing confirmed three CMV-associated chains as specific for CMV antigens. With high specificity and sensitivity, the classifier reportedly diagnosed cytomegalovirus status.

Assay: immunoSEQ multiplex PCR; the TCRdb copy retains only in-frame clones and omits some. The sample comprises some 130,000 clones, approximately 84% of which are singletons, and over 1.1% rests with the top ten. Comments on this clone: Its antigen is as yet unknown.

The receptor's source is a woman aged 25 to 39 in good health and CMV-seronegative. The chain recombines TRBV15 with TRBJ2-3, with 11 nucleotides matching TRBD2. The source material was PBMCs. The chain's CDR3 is CATSRKRLAGGSTDTQYF. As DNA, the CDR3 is TGTGCCACCAGCAGAAAACGGCTAGCGGGGGGTAGCACAGATACGCAGTATTTT.